Listed below are T cell receptor beta chains from one sample, sequenced in a study of radiation and T cells in renal cell carcinoma. Data came from immunoSEQ multiplex PCR; TCRdb stores just in-frame clones and leaves some out. The sample carries about 74,000 clones, about nine tenths recorded once. This specimen was blood, taken from a patient whose treatment included radiotherapy and nephrectomy. The receptors stem from a woman in her seventies with renal cell carcinoma. Both conserved end residues are part of each CDR3. Rows may omit the clone size; those that give it use once, few, many or a size class.

j_call: TRBJ1-5
v_call: TRBV6-1
clone_size: NA
cdr3_aa: CASSEGGQSYQPQHF

j_call: TRBJ1-4
v_call: TRBV5-5
clone_size: NA
cdr3_aa: CASSTGTGWEANEKLFF

j_call: TRBJ1-5
v_call: TRBV5-1
clone_size: NA
cdr3_aa: CASSIGTGGINQPQHF

j_call: TRBJ2-7
v_call: TRBV27
clone_size: NA
cdr3_aa: CATSETAGLYEQYF

j_call: TRBJ2-7
v_call: TRBV28
clone_size: NA
cdr3_aa: CASRPTGGGEQYF

j_call: TRBJ2-1
v_call: TRBV5-1
clone_size: NA
cdr3_aa: CASSLWGDRGQNEQFF

j_call: TRBJ2-4
v_call: TRBV5-1
clone_size: NA
cdr3_aa: CASSENPGLAKNIQYF

j_call: TRBJ1-2
v_call: TRBV28
clone_size: few
cdr3_aa: CASSIGGSNYGYTF

j_call: TRBJ2-2
v_call: TRBV6-5
clone_size: NA
cdr3_aa: CASSYFGTANTGELFF

j_call: TRBJ2-7
v_call: TRBV11-3
clone_size: NA
cdr3_aa: CASSLRGADQYF

j_call: TRBJ2-5
v_call: TRBV29-1
clone_size: few
cdr3_aa: CSVEEFVGRNQETQYF

j_call: TRBJ2-5
v_call: TRBV11-2
clone_size: NA
cdr3_aa: CASSFGGRGEAQYF

j_call: TRBJ2-7
v_call: TRBV4-3
clone_size: NA
cdr3_aa: CASSQGTGHRYEQYF

j_call: TRBJ1-2
v_call: TRBV6-1
clone_size: NA
cdr3_aa: CAIPGSNLDQGYTF

j_call: TRBJ2-3
v_call: TRBV9
clone_size: NA
cdr3_aa: CASSVEDGRTDTQYF

j_call: TRBJ1-2
v_call: TRBV5-1
clone_size: NA
cdr3_aa: CASSLGTVYGYTF

j_call: TRBJ1-1
v_call: TRBV9
clone_size: NA
cdr3_aa: CASSVVLGNTEAFF

j_call: TRBJ2-7
v_call: TRBV4-2
clone_size: NA
cdr3_aa: CASSQAWDSVHEQYF

j_call: TRBJ2-1
v_call: TRBV30
clone_size: NA
cdr3_aa: CAWTQNNEQFF

j_call: TRBJ2-5
v_call: TRBV10-1
clone_size: NA
cdr3_aa: CASRGLAGQETQYF

j_call: TRBJ1-5
v_call: TRBV7-6
clone_size: NA
cdr3_aa: CASSLRSGGNQPQHF

j_call: TRBJ1-6
v_call: TRBV5-1
clone_size: NA
cdr3_aa: CASSLVGEVPSPLHF

j_call: TRBJ2-7
v_call: TRBV6-4
clone_size: NA
cdr3_aa: CASSDSGDYEQYF

j_call: TRBJ2-3
v_call: TRBV9
clone_size: NA
cdr3_aa: CASSGGYPTDTQYF

j_call: TRBJ1-2
v_call: TRBV19
clone_size: NA
cdr3_aa: CASKVGTGYTF

j_call: TRBJ1-4
v_call: TRBV5-5
clone_size: NA
cdr3_aa: CASSLGAGVNEKLFF

j_call: TRBJ1-4
v_call: TRBV29-1
clone_size: NA
cdr3_aa: CSVKTGTTNEKLFF

j_call: TRBJ2-1
v_call: TRBV19
clone_size: NA
cdr3_aa: CASSGQGAYNEQFF

j_call: TRBJ1-1
v_call: TRBV5-1
clone_size: NA
cdr3_aa: CASSLEWGFTEAFF

j_call: TRBJ2-6
v_call: TRBV7-5
clone_size: NA
cdr3_aa: CARKRRRQSRANVLTF

j_call: TRBJ2-2
v_call: TRBV27
clone_size: NA
cdr3_aa: CASSSTGLVGELFF

j_call: TRBJ1-1
v_call: TRBV27
clone_size: NA
cdr3_aa: CASQRAIMNTEAFF

j_call: TRBJ2-6
v_call: TRBV6-1
clone_size: once
cdr3_aa: CALGVPGANVLTF

j_call: TRBJ2-3
v_call: TRBV19
clone_size: NA
cdr3_aa: CASTRQGLTISTDTQYF

j_call: TRBJ2-1
v_call: TRBV6-5
clone_size: NA
cdr3_aa: CASSYSHGSYNEQFF

j_call: TRBJ2-4
v_call: TRBV6-6
clone_size: NA
cdr3_aa: CASSPRGALAKNIQYF

j_call: TRBJ1-3
v_call: TRBV10-3
clone_size: NA
cdr3_aa: CAIMNRVGNTIYF

j_call: TRBJ2-7
v_call: TRBV2
clone_size: NA
cdr3_aa: CASRPGGGEQYF

j_call: TRBJ1-1
v_call: TRBV7-3
clone_size: NA
cdr3_aa: CASSLRGMNTEAFF

j_call: TRBJ1-1
v_call: TRBV2
clone_size: few
cdr3_aa: CASKRRTLNTEAFF

j_call: TRBJ2-5
v_call: TRBV7-9
clone_size: NA
cdr3_aa: CASSFNLLAGVETQYF

j_call: TRBJ1-5
v_call: TRBV2
clone_size: NA
cdr3_aa: CASRAGSGGGNQPQHF

j_call: TRBJ1-4
v_call: TRBV28
clone_size: NA
cdr3_aa: CASSSLVQGATNEKLFF

j_call: TRBJ1-1
v_call: TRBV11-2
clone_size: NA
cdr3_aa: CASSLGQGVNTEAFF

j_call: TRBJ2-3
v_call: TRBV20-1
clone_size: NA
cdr3_aa: CSAFPLDTQYF